One sample yielded the 2 T cell receptor beta chains listed below, sequenced in a study of metastatic and nonmetastatic thyroid tumors. Every patient underwent thyroid surgery untreated. TCRdb re-called the PCR reads via MiXCR. Here the sample spans about 38,000 clones, roughly 45% being singletons. The material sequenced was tumor tissue. The receptors stem from a male donor with papillary thyroid cancer or a benign thyroid nodule (not recorded which). Some clones in this sample may be carry-over from other donors' samples.

The sample holds many counts of this clone. The chain couples TRBV6-2 or TRBV6-3 to TRBJ2-7; D unresolved. Germline V lookup: CDR1 MNHEY, CDR2 SVGEGT. The CDR3 totals 10 residues. V dropped 10 bases and J dropped 5 bases, with 9 bases sitting between them. CDR3: CATLTNEQYF. The CDR3 DNA is TGTGCCACCCTAACAAACGAGCAGTACTTC.

This rearrangement joins TRBV7-2 to TRBJ1-5; 8 bases are shared with TRBD1. The CDR3 loop spans 15 amino acids. Germline trimming cut 4 bases from V and 7 bases from J; bases unmatched to any gene: 9. The germline V gene has CDR1 SGHTA and CDR2 FQGNSA. This CDR3 is CASSSGQGVRQPQHF. CDR3 sequence (DNA): TGTGCCAGCAGCTCCGGACAGGGAGTTCGACAGCCCCAGCATTTT.